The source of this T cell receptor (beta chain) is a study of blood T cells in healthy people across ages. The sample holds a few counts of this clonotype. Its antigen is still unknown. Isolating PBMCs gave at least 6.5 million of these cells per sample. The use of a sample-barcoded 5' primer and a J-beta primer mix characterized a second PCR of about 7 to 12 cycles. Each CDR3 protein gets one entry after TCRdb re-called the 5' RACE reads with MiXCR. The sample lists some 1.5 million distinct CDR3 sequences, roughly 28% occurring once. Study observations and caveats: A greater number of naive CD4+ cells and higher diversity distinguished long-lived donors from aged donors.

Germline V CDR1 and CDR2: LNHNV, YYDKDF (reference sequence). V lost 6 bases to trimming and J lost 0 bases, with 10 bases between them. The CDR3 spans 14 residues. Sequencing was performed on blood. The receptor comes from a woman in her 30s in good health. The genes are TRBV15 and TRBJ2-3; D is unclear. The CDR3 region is CATSLTSSTDTQYF. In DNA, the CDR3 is TGTGCCACCAGTCTTACTTCTAGCACAGATACGCAGTATTTT.